These 5 T cell receptor beta chains share one sample of origin, sequenced in a study of beta chain features in type 1 diabetes. Antigen specificity for these receptors is unknown. The entirety of the isolated RNA underwent reverse transcription, so expressed TCRB transcripts were sequenced. TCRdb keeps only in-frame clones here, not all; method: immunoSEQ multiplex PCR. The sample holds over 600,000 clones, 9.5% to 15% seen once. General study findings and limits: Type 1 diabetes patients had TCRB CDR3s that were shorter (moderately but significantly so) in all four CD4+ subsets.

Specimen: naive CD4+ T cells from blood. The source is a man aged 25-45 years with type 1 diabetes.

In this sample, this clone turned up a few times. The chain uses TRBV9 and TRBJ1-1, with D perhaps TRBD1 (5 bases). Germline values: CDR1 SGDLS, CDR2 YYNGEE. This CDR3 comprises 14 residues. The V end was cut by 0 bases, the J end by 2 bases, with 8 bases between. The chain's CDR3 is CASSVGTYNTEAFF. CDR3 sequence (DNA): TGTGCCAGCAGCGTAGGGACATATAACACTGAAGCTTTCTTT.

This clone showed up just a few times. The V gene is TRBV30, the J gene TRBJ1-2; D is undetermined. V lost 3 bases and J lost 11, with 13 bases in between. Looked up from germline, CDR1 is GTSNPN and CDR2 is SVGIG (reference sequence). CDR3 length equals 11 residues. The CDR3 DNA is TGTGCCTGGAGCGGAGGATTGGAGTACACCTTC. It translates to CAWSGGLEYTF. The full variable domain, its missing parts supplied by reference TRBV30 and TRBJ1-2, is SQTIHQWPATLVQPVGSPLSLECTVEGTSNPNLYWYRQAAGRGLQLLFYSVGIGQISSEVPQNLSASRPQDRQFILSSKKLLLSDSGFYLCAWSGGLEYTFGSGTRLTVV.

This clone has a handful of counts. The V call is TRBV7-6, the J call TRBJ1-3, with D perhaps TRBD1 (5 bases). V was shortened by 2 bases and J by 0 bases, with 11 bases between the two germline ends. CDR3 length equals 16 residues. Germline V gene data show CDR1 as SGHVS and CDR2 as FNYEAQ. CDR3 loop: CASSLTGAGSGNTIYF. Written as DNA, the CDR3 is TGTGCCAGCAGCTTAACTGGGGCCGGCTCTGGAAACACCATATATTTT.

The rearrangement joins TRBV7-9 to TRBJ2-1, with D possibly being TRBD1 (6 bases). The CDR3 is made up of 14 amino acids. Germline values: CDR1 SEHNR, CDR2 FQNEAQ (reference sequence). V shed 6 bases and J shed 6 bases, with 15 bases lying between them. The DNA of the CDR3 is TGTGCCAGCAGGGAACAGGGTTCAGTCAATGAGCAGTTCTTC. Protein sequence: CASREQGSVNEQFF.

This clone turned up a few times. The CDR3 loop is CASSPSPSRAEKLFF. CDR3 nucleotide sequence: TGCGCCAGCAGCCCCTCGCCCTCCCGGGCGGAAAAACTGTTTTTT. The chain couples TRBV4-3 to TRBJ1-4; D not certain. The germline CDR1 and CDR2 sequences are LGHNA and YSLEER. The CDR3 spans 15 residues. V was shortened by 4 bases and J by 8 bases, with 17 bases between the two germline ends.